These 21 T cell receptor beta chains were all obtained from the same sample, sequenced in a study of blood T cell repertoires in COVID-19. The assay was immunoSEQ multiplex PCR, and TCRdb's table has in-frame clones only and misses some. Among about 260,000 clones listed, around 86% were seen once. Sequencing was performed on peripheral blood. These receptor sequences come from a man in his forties who had recovered from COVID-19.

This rearrangement joins TRBV7-2 to TRBJ1-2; a weak D match, TRBD1 (5 bases). The germline V and J ends were trimmed by 5 bases and 2 bases, with 12 bases remaining between them. CDR1 and CDR2 from the germline V gene are SGHTA and FQGNSA. The CDR3 sequence is 14 residues long. The CDR3 bases are TGTGCCAGCAGCCCGTCGACAGTCAACTATGGCTACACCTTC. As protein: CASSPSTVNYGYTF.

This rearrangement joins TRBV20-1 to TRBJ2-1; TRBD1 might be the D (6 bases). Germline CDR1 is DFQATT and CDR2 is SNEGSKA (reference sequence). The CDR3 has 11 amino acids. The germline V and J ends were trimmed by 5 bases and 7 bases, with 9 bases remaining between them. This chain's CDR3 is CSAYRANEQFF. Here the CDR3 DNA reads TGCAGTGCTTACAGGGCGAATGAGCAGTTCTTC.

The chain has TRBV5-6 and TRBJ2-2, with D uncertain. V lost 1 base and J 1 base, leaving 5 bases between the germline ends. CDR1 and CDR2 (germline): SGHDT, YYEEEE. There are 14 residues in the CDR3. The CDR3 sequence: CASSLYRNTGELFF. The CDR3 DNA reads as TGTGCCAGCAGCTTGTACAGGAACACCGGGGAGCTGTTTTTT.

This clone has a single count. The chain joins TRBV13 to TRBJ2-7, with D uncertain. This CDR3 has 13 residues. CDR1 and CDR2 (germline): PRHDT, FYEKMQ (reference sequence). Trimming cost V 1 base and J 6 bases, with 10 bases left between them. CDR3 in DNA: TGTGCCAGCAGCTTAGTCGATAGTCGCGAGCAGTACTTC. Residues: CASSLVDSREQYF.

The V gene is TRBV29-1, the J gene TRBJ2-7, with D tentatively TRBD2 (6 bases). With 1 base removed from V and 3 bases from J, the gap between germline ends came to 7 bases. In germline, CDR1 is SQVTM, CDR2 ANQGSEA. The CDR3 sequence is 12 residues long. The DNA for the CDR3 is TGCAGCGTTGAAGGGAGGGACTACGAGCAGTACTTC. Translation gives CSVEGRDYEQYF.

The chain uses TRBV3-1 (or the pseudogene TRBV3-2) and TRBJ2-5; 11 bases are shared with TRBD2. Germline CDR1 reads LGHDT; CDR2 reads YNNKEL (reference sequence). The ends lost 4 bases at V and 1 base at J; junction bases unmatched: 5. The CDR3 sequence is 16 residues long. The CDR3 DNA reads TGTGCCAGCAGCCTGAGACTAGCGGGGACCCAAGAGACCCAGTACTTC. Protein: CASSLRLAGTQETQYF.

This chain links TRBV24-1 with TRBJ1-2; tentative D call: TRBD1 (6 bases). This CDR3 region has 14 residues. CDR1 and CDR2 (germline): KGHDR, SFDVKD. Trimming took 3 bases from V and 2 from J, leaving 9 bases between them. CDR3 in amino acids: CATSDQDRNYGYTF. In nucleotides, the CDR3 is TGTGCCACCAGTGATCAGGACAGAAACTATGGCTACACCTTC.

V usage is TRBV7-2 and J usage is TRBJ2-2; TRBD2 aligns across 7 bases. The CDR3 loop spans 17 amino acids. V was pared by 5 bases and J by 1 base, with 10 bases of the junction left unmatched. In germline, CDR1 is SGHTA, CDR2 FQGNSA. For the CDR3, the DNA is TGTGCCAGCAGCCCCAGGGAGGGCTGGGGGAACACCGGGGAGCTGTTTTTT. It translates to CASSPREGWGNTGELFF.

The chain carries TRBV29-1 and TRBJ2-5; TRBD2 matches at 7 bases. The CDR3 runs 12 residues. Germline loops: CDR1 SQVTM, CDR2 ANQGSEA. The V segment lost 7 bases and the J segment 7 bases; nucleotides outside the gene matches: 9. The chain's CDR3 is CSGGGTVLTQYF. In nucleotides, the CDR3 is TGCAGCGGGGGGGGGACTGTTCTGACCCAGTACTTC. Full variable domain (missing parts from reference TRBV29-1 and TRBJ2-5): SAVISQKPSRDICQRGTSLTIQCQVDSQVTMMFWYRQQPGQSLTLIATANQGSEATYESGFVIDKFPISRPNLTFSTLTVSNMSPEDSSIYLCSGGGTVLTQYFGPGTRLLVL.

The CDR3 bases are TGCGCCAGCAGCCGGGGACAGGTGGGGCCAGATACGCAGTATTTT. Translated: CASSRGQVGPDTQYF. The chain carries TRBV4-1 and TRBJ2-3, with TRBD1 identical over 8 bases. J lost 4 bases, V lost 4 bases, and 7 bases had no gene match. The CDR3 has 15 residues. Per the germline V gene, CDR1 is MGHRA and CDR2 is YSYEKL.

The chain recombines TRBV5-1 with TRBJ2-2, with 9 nucleotides matching TRBD2. Unmatched junction bases numbered 5, after V lost 2 bases and J lost 3 bases. CDR3 length equals 16 residues. Germline V gene lookup returns CDR1 SGHRS and CDR2 YFSETQ. CDR3 sequence: CASSFYSGSHTGELFF. CDR3 nucleotides: TGCGCCAGCAGCTTCTATAGCGGGAGTCACACCGGGGAGCTGTTTTTT.

J is TRBJ1-2 and V is TRBV27; D remains unclear. V was trimmed by 3 bases and J by 0 bases, leaving 5 bases between them. CDR3 length: 13 residues. Germline CDR1 is MNHEY and CDR2 is SMNVEV (reference sequence). CDR3 bases: TGTGCCAGCAGTTTGTCGTCTAACTATGGCTACACCTTC. Protein: CASSLSSNYGYTF.

About this clone: Other DNA sequences in this specimen translate into the identical CDR3. The chain couples TRBV3-1 (or the pseudogene TRBV3-2) to TRBJ1-6; TRBD1 matches at 7 bases. Germline values: CDR1 LGHDT, CDR2 YNNKEL (reference sequence). The trim removed 1 base at V and 5 bases at J, leaving 2 bases unmatched. The CDR3 runs 15 residues. The CDR3 DNA sequence: TGTGCCAGCAGCCAAGGACAGGGTCATAATTCACCCCTCCACTTT. Encoded protein: CASSQGQGHNSPLHF.

The chain links TRBV19 to TRBJ2-1; 12 bases align to TRBD2. The CDR3 extends over 16 amino acids. After removal of 4 bases from V and 8 bases from J, the junction contained 9 bases not matched to a gene. In germline, CDR1 is LNHDA, CDR2 SQIVND (reference sequence). The CDR3 bases are TGTGCCAGTAGTACCTCTCGGACTAGCGGGGCCGATGAGCAGTTCTTC. Protein sequence: CASSTSRTSGADEQFF.

In nucleotides, the CDR3 is TGTGCCAGCAGCCGCGGACTAGCGGGGGGGTATGAGCAGTTCTTC. This sequence encodes CASSRGLAGGYEQFF. The chain recombines TRBV3-1 (or the pseudogene TRBV3-2) with TRBJ2-1; TRBD2 matches 15 bases. The length of the CDR3 is 15 residues. V dropped 4 bases and J dropped 8; count of bases not matched to a gene: 3. Germline V gives CDR1 LGHDT, CDR2 YNNKEL (reference sequence).

The chain recombines TRBV7-9 with TRBJ2-7; weak D call: TRBD2 (7 bases). This CDR3 has 16 amino acids. Germline V gene sequence: CDR1 SEHNR, CDR2 FQNEAQ (reference sequence). V lost 4 bases to trimming and J lost 4 bases, with 20 bases between them. The CDR3 sequence: CASSSRGGGARYEQYF. The CDR3 coding sequence is TGTGCCAGCAGCTCGAGGGGGGGCGGAGCGCGGTACGAGCAGTACTTC. The full variable domain, its missing parts supplied by reference TRBV7-9 and TRBJ2-7, is DTGVSQNPRHKITKRGQNVTFRCDPISEHNRLYWYRQTLGQGPEFLTYFQNEAQLEKSRLLSDRFSAERPKGSFSTLEIQRTEQGDSAMYLCASSSRGGGARYEQYFGPGTRLTVT.

J is TRBJ1-1 and V is TRBV9, with no clear D. The CDR3 sequence is 13 residues long. Trimming shortened V by 3 bases and J by 1 base, and 7 bases separated the two germline ends. The germline CDR1 and CDR2 sequences are SGDLS and YYNGEE. The CDR3: CASSAPGNTEAFF. The CDR3 nucleotides read TGTGCCAGCAGCGCTCCGGGGAACACTGAAGCTTTCTTT. The variable domain in full, with the rest retrieved from reference TRBV9 and TRBJ1-1, is DSGVTQTPKHLITATGQRVTLRCSPRSGDLSVYWYQQSLDQGLQFLIQYYNGEERAKGNILERFSAQQFPDLHSELNLSSLELGDSALYFCASSAPGNTEAFFGQGTRLTVV.

V is TRBV3-1 (or the pseudogene TRBV3-2) and J is TRBJ2-7, with D possibly matching TRBD1 (5 bases). This CDR3 is built from 15 residues. The V end was cut by 7 bases, the J end by 3 bases, with 19 bases between. Germline V gene sequence: CDR1 LGHDT, CDR2 YNNKEL (reference sequence). The CDR3 region is CASTPTGTGIYEQYF. The CDR3 DNA reads as TGTGCCAGCACCCCCACCGGCACAGGAATCTACGAGCAGTACTTC.

The rearrangement links TRBV5-5 to TRBJ2-1, with TRBD2 matching 12 bases. This CDR3 comprises 15 residues. J was trimmed by 3 bases and V by 4 bases; bases with no gene match: 2. Germline lookup yields CDR1 SGHKS and CDR2 YYEKEE (reference sequence). CDR3: CASSPTSGSYNEQFF. CDR3 in DNA: TGTGCCAGCAGCCCGACTAGCGGGAGCTACAATGAGCAGTTCTTC.

This chain uses TRBV5-1 with TRBJ2-4; 8 positions match TRBD2. The trim removed 4 bases at V and 8 bases at J, leaving 11 bases unmatched. This CDR3 comprises 15 residues. The germline V gene encodes CDR1 SGHRS and CDR2 YFSETQ. The CDR3 DNA follows: TGCGCCAGCAGCCAAACGGGCGGGAGGATGGACATTCAGTACTTC. Protein: CASSQTGGRMDIQYF. The whole variable domain, remainder taken from reference TRBV5-1 and TRBJ2-4, is KAGVTQTPRYLIKTRGQQVTLSCSPISGHRSVSWYQQTPGQGLQFLFEYFSETQRNKGNFPGRFSGRQFSNSRSEMNVSTLELGDSALYLCASSQTGGRMDIQYFGAGTRLSVL.

The chain combines TRBV6-6 with TRBJ1-2; TRBD1 matches at 8 bases. J gave up 5 bases and V 5 bases, and 7 bases lay outside the gene matches. The CDR3 is 14 residues long. Germline assignment: CDR1 MNHNY and CDR2 SVGAGI (reference sequence). The CDR3 sequence: CASSKGGQAYGYTF. CDR3 sequence (DNA): TGTGCCAGCAGTAAGGGGGGACAGGCTTATGGCTACACCTTC.